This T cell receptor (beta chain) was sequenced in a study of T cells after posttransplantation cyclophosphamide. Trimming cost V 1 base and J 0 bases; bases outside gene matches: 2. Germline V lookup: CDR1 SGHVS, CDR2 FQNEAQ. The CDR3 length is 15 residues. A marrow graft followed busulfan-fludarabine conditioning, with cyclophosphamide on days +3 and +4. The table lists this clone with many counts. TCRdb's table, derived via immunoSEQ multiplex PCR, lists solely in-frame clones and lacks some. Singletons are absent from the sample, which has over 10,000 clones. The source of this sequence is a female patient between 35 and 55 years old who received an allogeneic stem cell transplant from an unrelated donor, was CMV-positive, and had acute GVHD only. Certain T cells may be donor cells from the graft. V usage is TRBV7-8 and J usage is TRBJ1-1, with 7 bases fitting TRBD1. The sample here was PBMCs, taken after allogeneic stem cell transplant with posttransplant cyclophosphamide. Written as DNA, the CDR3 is TGTGCCAGCAGCTTAGGGACAGGCCTGAACACTGAAGCTTTCTTT. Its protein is CASSLGTGLNTEAFF.